This T cell receptor beta chain was recovered during a study of siplizumab effects on memory and regulatory T cells. The repertoire was sequenced with immunoSEQ multiplex PCR; TCRdb's copy has only in-frame clones and lacks some. The repertoire holds some 100,000 clones, with about 94% as singletons. The germline CDR1 and CDR2 sequences are SGHRS and YFSETQ. This CDR3 region has 15 residues. V lost 4 bases and J 5 bases, leaving 18 bases between the germline ends. The source material was non-Treg CD4+ T cells sorted from blood. The origin of this receptor is a human donor in good health. The rearrangement links TRBV5-1 to TRBJ2-5, with D possibly being TRBD1 (6 bases). The DNA for the CDR3 is TGCGCCAGCAGCCTTCCAAGGGATAGGGGGGAGACCCAGTACTTC. Residues: CASSLPRDRGETQYF.